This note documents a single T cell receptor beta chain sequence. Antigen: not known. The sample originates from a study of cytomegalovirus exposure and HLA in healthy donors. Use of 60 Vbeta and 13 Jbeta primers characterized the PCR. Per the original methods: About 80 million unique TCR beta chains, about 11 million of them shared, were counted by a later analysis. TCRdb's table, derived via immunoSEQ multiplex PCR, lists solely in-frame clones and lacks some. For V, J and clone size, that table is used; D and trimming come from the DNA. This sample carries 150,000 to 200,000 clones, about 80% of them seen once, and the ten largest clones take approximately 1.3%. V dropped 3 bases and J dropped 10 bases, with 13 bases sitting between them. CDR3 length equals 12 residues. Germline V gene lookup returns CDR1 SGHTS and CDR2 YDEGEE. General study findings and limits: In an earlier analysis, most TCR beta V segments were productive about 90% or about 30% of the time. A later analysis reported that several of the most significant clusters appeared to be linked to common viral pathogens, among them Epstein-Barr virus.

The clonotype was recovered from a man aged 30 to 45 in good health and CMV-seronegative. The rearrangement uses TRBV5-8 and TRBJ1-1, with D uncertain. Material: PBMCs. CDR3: CASSSPPKPAFF. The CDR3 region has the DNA TGTGCCAGCAGCTCACCCCCTAAACCAGCTTTCTTT. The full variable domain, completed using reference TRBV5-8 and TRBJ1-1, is EAGVTQSPTHLIKTRGQQATLRCSPISGHTSVYWYQQALGLGLQFLLWYDEGEERNRGNFPPRFSGRQFPNYSSELNVNALELEDSALYLCASSSPPKPAFFGQGTRLTVV.